The present T cell receptor (beta chain) was sequenced within a study of PD-1 blockade in mismatch repair-deficient tumors. The method was immunoSEQ multiplex PCR; TCRdb's version includes in-frame clones alone and lacks a portion of them. The sample comprises 70,000 to 90,000 clones, more than 80% of which are singletons, and roughly 6% rests with the top ten. Trimming cost V 5 bases and J 1 base, with 11 bases left between them. Germline V gene lookup returns CDR1 SGHTA and CDR2 FQGTGA. This CDR3 is 14 amino acids long. The chain employs TRBV7-3 and TRBJ1-1; tentatively, D is TRBD1 (5 bases). Source: peripheral blood, taken 44 weeks after starting pembrolizumab. The sequence was obtained from an adult with mismatch repair-deficient cancer. The CDR3 sequence: CASSPGGWNTEAFF. CDR3 in DNA: TGTGCCAGCAGCCCCGGGGGGTGGAACACTGAAGCTTTCTTT.